The clone carrying this T cell receptor beta chain was seen a handful of times. Its antigen is unidentified. The J segment lost 0 bases and the V segment lost 2 bases, leaving 10 bases of the junction unmatched. The CDR3 totals 19 residues. Germline CDR1 LGHNA, CDR2 YNFKEQ. With a J-beta primer mix and a sample-barcoded 5' primer, a second PCR ran about 7 to 11 cycles. A template-switch adaptor that had 12 random nucleotides put a tag on each cDNA molecule. Each sample yielded at least 3 million CDR3-containing paired-end reads. One entry per CDR3 protein results from TCRdb running MiXCR on the 5' RACE reads. This table has some 1,800,000 distinct CDR3 sequences, about two fifths appearing once. Sample donors were healthy Caucasian individuals that came from Russia, aged roughly 6 to 95. This entry belongs to a study of blood T cells in healthy people across ages. Findings and limits, study-wide: The diversity estimates, figures obtained from one million T cells, were considered underestimates.

The chain has TRBV4-2 and TRBJ2-6, with 7 positions matching TRBD2. The origin of this receptor is a human donor in good health. Sequenced input: blood. The CDR3 DNA sequence: TGTGCCAGCAGCCAATTCTGGGGGGAGGGATCCTCTGGGGCCAACGTCCTGACTTTC. This codes for CASSQFWGEGSSGANVLTF.